This passage covers 4 T cell receptor beta chains from one sample sequenced in a study of blood T cell repertoires in COVID-19. The data were produced by immunoSEQ multiplex PCR, yet TCRdb's version contains in-frame clones alone and is incomplete. The data contain some 160,000 clones, approximately 73% of them seen just once; the ten biggest clones take up less than 4.5%. The sample was peripheral blood. The receptors here all came from a man aged 60 to 75 with acute or convalescent COVID-19.

The chain recombines TRBV6-5 with TRBJ1-1; a weak D match, TRBD1 (5 bases). The V gene's germline CDR1 is MNHEY and CDR2 SVGAGI. The CDR3 contains 15 residues. The V end was cut by 2 bases, the J end by 1 base, with 11 bases between. This CDR3 reads CASSYRWRGNTEAFF. CDR3 sequence (DNA): TGTGCCAGCAGTTACCGGTGGAGGGGGAACACTGAAGCTTTCTTT.

This clone was picked up one time. The V and J genes are TRBV3-1 (or the pseudogene TRBV3-2) and TRBJ2-7; the match to TRBD2 covers 9 bases. Looked up from germline, CDR1 is LGHDT and CDR2 is YNNKEL (reference sequence). Trimming took 4 bases from V and 1 from J; bases not matched to a gene: 11. The CDR3 is 17 amino acids. CDR3 residues: CASSPQETSGSSYEQYF. The CDR3 nucleotides read TGTGCCAGCAGCCCCCAGGAAACTAGCGGGTCATCCTACGAGCAGTACTTC.

The V call is TRBV3-1 (or the pseudogene TRBV3-2), the J call TRBJ1-6; TRBD1 might be the D (5 bases). V was trimmed by 4 bases and J by 8 bases, leaving 18 bases between them. Looked up from germline, CDR1 is LGHDT and CDR2 is YNNKEL (reference sequence). This CDR3 is built from 16 residues. CDR3 sequence (DNA): TGTGCCAGCAGCCCTAGCGGGACGGTTACTTATTCACCCCTCCACTTT. It encodes CASSPSGTVTYSPLHF.

The gene calls are TRBV5-1 and TRBJ2-1, with a possible D match to TRBD2 (7 bases). The CDR3 has 15 amino acids. CDR1 and CDR2 from the germline V gene are SGHRS and YFSETQ. V was trimmed by 4 bases and J by 5 bases, leaving 16 bases between them. The CDR3 coding sequence is TGCGCCAGCAGCACCCTGGGAGGGGGAGACAATGAGCAGTTCTTC. This translates into CASSTLGGGDNEQFF. Supplemented by reference TRBV5-1 and TRBJ2-1, the full variable domain reads KAGVTQTPRYLIKTRGQQVTLSCSPISGHRSVSWYQQTPGQGLQFLFEYFSETQRNKGNFPGRFSGRQFSNSRSEMNVSTLELGDSALYLCASSTLGGGDNEQFFGPGTRLTVL.